A single sample is the source of the 15 T cell receptor beta chains below, sequenced in a study of CD8 T cells in Susac syndrome. With random hexamers, roughly 0.45 to 1 ug RNA was reverse transcribed. TCRdb reanalysed the immunoSEQ multiplex PCR reads using MiXCR and keeps one entry per CDR3 protein. The sample includes 130,000 to 150,000 distinct CDR3 sequences, roughly 94% seen only once; the top ten take approximately 0.3%. Sample: CD8+ T cells from PBMCs. Receptors originate from a human donor in good health.

This rearrangement joins TRBV15 to TRBJ2-1; TRBD2 is a possible D gene (6 bases). The V gene lost 5 bases and the J gene lost 7 bases, with 12 bases spanning the gap. Germline V CDR1 and CDR2: LNHNV, YYDKDF (reference sequence). The CDR3 sequence is 13 residues long. CDR3 loop: CATSGGRGNEQFF. DNA for the CDR3: TGTGCCACCAGCGGTGGGCGGGGTAATGAGCAGTTCTTC.

The rearrangement joins TRBV13 to TRBJ2-1; 9 nucleotides agree with TRBD2. There are 15 residues in the CDR3. Looked up from germline, CDR1 is PRHDT and CDR2 is FYEKMQ (reference sequence). J was trimmed by 6 bases and V by 7 bases; bases with no gene match: 10. The CDR3 coding sequence is TGTGCCAGCACCCATTTCGGCGGGAGGGGCAATGAGCAGTTCTTC. It is translated as CASTHFGGRGNEQFF.

The chain has TRBV7-2 and TRBJ2-1; no firm D call. The germline gives CDR1 SGHTA, CDR2 FQGNSA. V was clipped by 2 bases and J by 7 bases, with 9 bases between them. CDR3 size: 13 residues. The CDR3 DNA follows: TGTGCCAGCAGCTTACCCCTCGGTAATGAGCAGTTCTTC. Its protein is CASSLPLGNEQFF.

V gene TRBV12-3 or TRBV12-4 combines with J gene TRBJ2-2, with D maybe TRBD2 (5 bases). CDR3 length equals 16 residues. The V end lost 7 bases, the J end lost 2 bases, and 17 bases lay between the germline ends. CDR3 in amino acids: CASTGIARENTGELFF. CDR3 coding DNA: TGTGCCAGCACCGGAATAGCGAGAGAAAACACCGGGGAGCTGTTTTTT.

The chain joins TRBV5-1 to TRBJ1-1; maybe TRBD1 (5 bases). The CDR3 runs 15 residues. The germline gives CDR1 SGHRS, CDR2 YFSETQ. V was clipped by 4 bases and J by 3 bases, with 16 bases between them. The CDR3 region has the DNA TGCGCCAGCAGCCATGGGACCCACGGATACACTGAAGCTTTCTTT. It is translated as CASSHGTHGYTEAFF.

This chain connects TRBV12-3 or TRBV12-4 to TRBJ1-1; D remains ambiguous. Trimming took off 7 bases at V and 4 bases at J, with 10 bases between the two ends. The CDR3 runs to 12 residues. This chain's CDR3 is CASTVLGTEAFF. CDR3 DNA: TGTGCCAGCACTGTATTGGGCACTGAAGCTTTCTTT.

The rearrangement joins TRBV2 to TRBJ1-5; no firm D call. CDR1 is SNHLY and CDR2 is FYNNEI in the germline V gene. This CDR3 contains 12 residues. Trimming took 3 bases from V and 9 from J, leaving 9 bases between them. The CDR3 nucleotides read TGTGCCAGCAGTGACGCAAGACCGCCCCAGCATTTT. Encoded protein: CASSDARPPQHF.

This chain uses TRBV29-1 with TRBJ2-1; D is ambiguous. V was cut by 0 bases and J by 8 bases, with 14 bases left in between. The CDR3 has 14 amino acids. CDR1 is SQVTM and CDR2 is ANQGSEA in the germline V gene. The CDR3 sequence is CSVEDREGLDEQFF. CDR3 bases: TGCAGCGTTGAAGATAGAGAAGGGCTGGATGAGCAGTTCTTC.

The chain uses TRBV28 and TRBJ2-3; 11 bases align to TRBD2. The CDR3 runs 15 residues. Germline CDR1 and CDR2: MDHEN and SYDVKM. The junction had 8 bases not matched to a gene; V was cut back by 6 bases and J by 6 bases. The CDR3 bases are TGTGCCAGCAGGGTGACTAGCGGGACTGGGGATACGCAGTATTTT. It specifies CASRVTSGTGDTQYF.

In nucleotides, the CDR3 is TGTGCCAGCAGCTCATCCCCCCTGGGGAGGGAGCAGTACTTC. Protein product: CASSSSPLGREQYF. This chain uses TRBV7-2 with TRBJ2-7, with TRBD2 as a possible D gene (6 bases). This CDR3 contains 14 residues. Germline assignment: CDR1 SGHTA and CDR2 FQGNSA. V was clipped by 4 bases and J by 7 bases, with 17 bases between them.

CDR3 in amino acids: CASSAQGSYNEQFF. The CDR3 DNA is TGTGCCAGCAGCGCTCAGGGTTCCTACAATGAGCAGTTCTTC. The V call is TRBV9, the J call TRBJ2-1, with D perhaps matching TRBD1 (5 bases). The CDR3 is 14 amino acids. Trimming left V 3 bases short and J 1 base short, with 8 bases between. Germline V lookup: CDR1 SGDLS, CDR2 YYNGEE.

CDR3 coding DNA: TGCAGCGTTGAAGATCGGGCGGCTAGCGGTGGGAATACGCAGTATTTT. Its protein product is CSVEDRAASGGNTQYF. This chain joins TRBV29-1 and TRBJ2-3; 7 bases fit TRBD2. The CDR3 is made up of 16 amino acids. J gave up 7 bases and V 0 bases, and 13 bases lay outside the gene matches. The germline V gene encodes CDR1 SQVTM and CDR2 ANQGSEA.

This rearrangement joins TRBV2 to TRBJ2-3, with TRBD2 matching over 8 bases. The CDR3 sequence is 15 residues long. J gave up 7 bases and V 10 bases, and 16 bases lay outside the gene matches. Per germline, CDR1 SNHLY and CDR2 FYNNEI. DNA of the CDR3: TGTGCCACCTACGGAGCGGGAGAAGGGGGAAATACGCAGTATTTT. Protein: CATYGAGEGGNTQYF.

This CDR3 reads CSARDYRESSYNEQFF. In DNA, the CDR3 is TGCAGTGCTAGAGATTACAGGGAGTCCTCCTACAATGAGCAGTTCTTC. This chain links TRBV20-1 with TRBJ2-1, with D possibly matching TRBD1 (6 bases). Trimming cost V 0 bases and J 0 bases, with 12 bases left between them. CDR1 and CDR2 from the germline V gene are DFQATT and SNEGSKA (reference sequence). The CDR3 is 16 residues long.

The V gene is TRBV5-1, the J gene TRBJ2-7; TRBD1 agrees at 9 bases. The J segment lost 0 bases and the V segment lost 7 bases, leaving 5 bases of the junction unmatched. Germline assignment: CDR1 SGHRS and CDR2 YFSETQ. The CDR3 loop spans 14 amino acids. The CDR3, as DNA: TGCGCCAGCGGCGGGACAGGGAGCTCCTACGAGCAGTACTTC. Translating it yields CASGGTGSSYEQYF.